This TCR beta chain was captured by sequencing in a study of cytomegalovirus exposure and HLA in healthy donors. CDR3 length: 14 residues. Germline V gene sequence: CDR1 KGHSH, CDR2 LQKENI. V lost 2 bases and J lost 4, with 11 bases in between. Remarks on this clone: Its antigen is as yet unknown.

The PCR used 60 Vbeta and 13 Jbeta primers. Clones were sequenced by immunoSEQ multiplex PCR, and TCRdb holds only the in-frame ones, with some missing. Among approximately 150,000 clones, roughly four fifths were seen once, and the ten largest hold approximately 1.9%. Study-level results: In a later analysis, the majority of CMV-associated beta chains seemingly showed HLA restriction. More clonal expansion characterized HLA-associated TCR beta chains than equally common others in a later analysis. The authors later found TCR association rates varying by HLA locus, with DRB1 most and HLA-C fewest.

The chain employs TRBV18 and TRBJ1-2; D perhaps matches TRBD1 (6 bases). Sequencing was carried out using PBMCs. This sequence was found in a woman aged 40-49 years in good health and CMV-seronegative. CDR3 DNA: TGTGCCAGCTCACCAGGACAGACAGTCTATGGCTACACCTTC. This codes for CASSPGQTVYGYTF.